The text below deals with one T cell receptor (beta chain). The source of the sample is a study of blood T cell repertoires in COVID-19. Study context: PBMCs, B-cell-depleted T cells, or T cells provided the cDNA or gDNA that made up the material.

In germline, CDR1 is SGHNT, CDR2 YYREEE (reference sequence). CDR3 length: 16 residues. Trimming removed 4 bases from V and 5 bases from J; junction bases left unmatched: 11. The data were produced by immunoSEQ multiplex PCR, yet TCRdb's version contains in-frame clones alone and is incomplete. This sample has a few hundred thousand clones, with about nine tenths found just once. This clonotype originated in a woman aged 55-75 years with acute or convalescent COVID-19. Material for sequencing was peripheral blood. This chain uses TRBV5-4 with TRBJ2-3; 9 bases fit TRBD1. The CDR3 DNA reads TGTGCCAGCAGCGACCTCCTTGGACAGGGGTTAGATACGCAGTATTTT. This sequence encodes CASSDLLGQGLDTQYF. Full variable domain (outside the CDR3, taken from reference TRBV5-4 and TRBJ2-3): ETGVTQSPTHLIKTRGQQVTLRCSSQSGHNTVSWYQQALGQGPQFIFQYYREEENGRGNFPPRFSGLQFPNYSSELNVNALELDDSALYLCASSDLLGQGLDTQYFGPGTRLTVL.